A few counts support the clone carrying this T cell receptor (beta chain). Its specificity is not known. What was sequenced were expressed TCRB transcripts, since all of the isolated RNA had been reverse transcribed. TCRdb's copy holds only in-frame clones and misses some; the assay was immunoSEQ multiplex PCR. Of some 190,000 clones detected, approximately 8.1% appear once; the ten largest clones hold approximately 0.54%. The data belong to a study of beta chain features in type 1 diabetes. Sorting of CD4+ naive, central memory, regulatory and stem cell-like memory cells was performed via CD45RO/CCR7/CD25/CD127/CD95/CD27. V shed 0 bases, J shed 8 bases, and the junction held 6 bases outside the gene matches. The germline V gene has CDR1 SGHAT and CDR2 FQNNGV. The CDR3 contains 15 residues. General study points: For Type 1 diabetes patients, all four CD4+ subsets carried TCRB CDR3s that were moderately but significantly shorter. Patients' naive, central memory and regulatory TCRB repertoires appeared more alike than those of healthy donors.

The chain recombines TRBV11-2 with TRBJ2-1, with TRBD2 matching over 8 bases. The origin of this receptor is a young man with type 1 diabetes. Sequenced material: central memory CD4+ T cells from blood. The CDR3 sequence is CASSLDAGRAHEQFF. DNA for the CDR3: TGTGCCAGCAGCTTAGATGCCGGGAGGGCCCATGAGCAGTTCTTC. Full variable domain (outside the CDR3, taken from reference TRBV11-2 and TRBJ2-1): EAGVAQSPRYKIIEKRQSVAFWCNPISGHATLYWYQQILGQGPKLLIQFQNNGVVDDSQLPKDRFSAERLKGVDSTLKIQPAKLEDSAVYLCASSLDAGRAHEQFFGPGTRLTVL.